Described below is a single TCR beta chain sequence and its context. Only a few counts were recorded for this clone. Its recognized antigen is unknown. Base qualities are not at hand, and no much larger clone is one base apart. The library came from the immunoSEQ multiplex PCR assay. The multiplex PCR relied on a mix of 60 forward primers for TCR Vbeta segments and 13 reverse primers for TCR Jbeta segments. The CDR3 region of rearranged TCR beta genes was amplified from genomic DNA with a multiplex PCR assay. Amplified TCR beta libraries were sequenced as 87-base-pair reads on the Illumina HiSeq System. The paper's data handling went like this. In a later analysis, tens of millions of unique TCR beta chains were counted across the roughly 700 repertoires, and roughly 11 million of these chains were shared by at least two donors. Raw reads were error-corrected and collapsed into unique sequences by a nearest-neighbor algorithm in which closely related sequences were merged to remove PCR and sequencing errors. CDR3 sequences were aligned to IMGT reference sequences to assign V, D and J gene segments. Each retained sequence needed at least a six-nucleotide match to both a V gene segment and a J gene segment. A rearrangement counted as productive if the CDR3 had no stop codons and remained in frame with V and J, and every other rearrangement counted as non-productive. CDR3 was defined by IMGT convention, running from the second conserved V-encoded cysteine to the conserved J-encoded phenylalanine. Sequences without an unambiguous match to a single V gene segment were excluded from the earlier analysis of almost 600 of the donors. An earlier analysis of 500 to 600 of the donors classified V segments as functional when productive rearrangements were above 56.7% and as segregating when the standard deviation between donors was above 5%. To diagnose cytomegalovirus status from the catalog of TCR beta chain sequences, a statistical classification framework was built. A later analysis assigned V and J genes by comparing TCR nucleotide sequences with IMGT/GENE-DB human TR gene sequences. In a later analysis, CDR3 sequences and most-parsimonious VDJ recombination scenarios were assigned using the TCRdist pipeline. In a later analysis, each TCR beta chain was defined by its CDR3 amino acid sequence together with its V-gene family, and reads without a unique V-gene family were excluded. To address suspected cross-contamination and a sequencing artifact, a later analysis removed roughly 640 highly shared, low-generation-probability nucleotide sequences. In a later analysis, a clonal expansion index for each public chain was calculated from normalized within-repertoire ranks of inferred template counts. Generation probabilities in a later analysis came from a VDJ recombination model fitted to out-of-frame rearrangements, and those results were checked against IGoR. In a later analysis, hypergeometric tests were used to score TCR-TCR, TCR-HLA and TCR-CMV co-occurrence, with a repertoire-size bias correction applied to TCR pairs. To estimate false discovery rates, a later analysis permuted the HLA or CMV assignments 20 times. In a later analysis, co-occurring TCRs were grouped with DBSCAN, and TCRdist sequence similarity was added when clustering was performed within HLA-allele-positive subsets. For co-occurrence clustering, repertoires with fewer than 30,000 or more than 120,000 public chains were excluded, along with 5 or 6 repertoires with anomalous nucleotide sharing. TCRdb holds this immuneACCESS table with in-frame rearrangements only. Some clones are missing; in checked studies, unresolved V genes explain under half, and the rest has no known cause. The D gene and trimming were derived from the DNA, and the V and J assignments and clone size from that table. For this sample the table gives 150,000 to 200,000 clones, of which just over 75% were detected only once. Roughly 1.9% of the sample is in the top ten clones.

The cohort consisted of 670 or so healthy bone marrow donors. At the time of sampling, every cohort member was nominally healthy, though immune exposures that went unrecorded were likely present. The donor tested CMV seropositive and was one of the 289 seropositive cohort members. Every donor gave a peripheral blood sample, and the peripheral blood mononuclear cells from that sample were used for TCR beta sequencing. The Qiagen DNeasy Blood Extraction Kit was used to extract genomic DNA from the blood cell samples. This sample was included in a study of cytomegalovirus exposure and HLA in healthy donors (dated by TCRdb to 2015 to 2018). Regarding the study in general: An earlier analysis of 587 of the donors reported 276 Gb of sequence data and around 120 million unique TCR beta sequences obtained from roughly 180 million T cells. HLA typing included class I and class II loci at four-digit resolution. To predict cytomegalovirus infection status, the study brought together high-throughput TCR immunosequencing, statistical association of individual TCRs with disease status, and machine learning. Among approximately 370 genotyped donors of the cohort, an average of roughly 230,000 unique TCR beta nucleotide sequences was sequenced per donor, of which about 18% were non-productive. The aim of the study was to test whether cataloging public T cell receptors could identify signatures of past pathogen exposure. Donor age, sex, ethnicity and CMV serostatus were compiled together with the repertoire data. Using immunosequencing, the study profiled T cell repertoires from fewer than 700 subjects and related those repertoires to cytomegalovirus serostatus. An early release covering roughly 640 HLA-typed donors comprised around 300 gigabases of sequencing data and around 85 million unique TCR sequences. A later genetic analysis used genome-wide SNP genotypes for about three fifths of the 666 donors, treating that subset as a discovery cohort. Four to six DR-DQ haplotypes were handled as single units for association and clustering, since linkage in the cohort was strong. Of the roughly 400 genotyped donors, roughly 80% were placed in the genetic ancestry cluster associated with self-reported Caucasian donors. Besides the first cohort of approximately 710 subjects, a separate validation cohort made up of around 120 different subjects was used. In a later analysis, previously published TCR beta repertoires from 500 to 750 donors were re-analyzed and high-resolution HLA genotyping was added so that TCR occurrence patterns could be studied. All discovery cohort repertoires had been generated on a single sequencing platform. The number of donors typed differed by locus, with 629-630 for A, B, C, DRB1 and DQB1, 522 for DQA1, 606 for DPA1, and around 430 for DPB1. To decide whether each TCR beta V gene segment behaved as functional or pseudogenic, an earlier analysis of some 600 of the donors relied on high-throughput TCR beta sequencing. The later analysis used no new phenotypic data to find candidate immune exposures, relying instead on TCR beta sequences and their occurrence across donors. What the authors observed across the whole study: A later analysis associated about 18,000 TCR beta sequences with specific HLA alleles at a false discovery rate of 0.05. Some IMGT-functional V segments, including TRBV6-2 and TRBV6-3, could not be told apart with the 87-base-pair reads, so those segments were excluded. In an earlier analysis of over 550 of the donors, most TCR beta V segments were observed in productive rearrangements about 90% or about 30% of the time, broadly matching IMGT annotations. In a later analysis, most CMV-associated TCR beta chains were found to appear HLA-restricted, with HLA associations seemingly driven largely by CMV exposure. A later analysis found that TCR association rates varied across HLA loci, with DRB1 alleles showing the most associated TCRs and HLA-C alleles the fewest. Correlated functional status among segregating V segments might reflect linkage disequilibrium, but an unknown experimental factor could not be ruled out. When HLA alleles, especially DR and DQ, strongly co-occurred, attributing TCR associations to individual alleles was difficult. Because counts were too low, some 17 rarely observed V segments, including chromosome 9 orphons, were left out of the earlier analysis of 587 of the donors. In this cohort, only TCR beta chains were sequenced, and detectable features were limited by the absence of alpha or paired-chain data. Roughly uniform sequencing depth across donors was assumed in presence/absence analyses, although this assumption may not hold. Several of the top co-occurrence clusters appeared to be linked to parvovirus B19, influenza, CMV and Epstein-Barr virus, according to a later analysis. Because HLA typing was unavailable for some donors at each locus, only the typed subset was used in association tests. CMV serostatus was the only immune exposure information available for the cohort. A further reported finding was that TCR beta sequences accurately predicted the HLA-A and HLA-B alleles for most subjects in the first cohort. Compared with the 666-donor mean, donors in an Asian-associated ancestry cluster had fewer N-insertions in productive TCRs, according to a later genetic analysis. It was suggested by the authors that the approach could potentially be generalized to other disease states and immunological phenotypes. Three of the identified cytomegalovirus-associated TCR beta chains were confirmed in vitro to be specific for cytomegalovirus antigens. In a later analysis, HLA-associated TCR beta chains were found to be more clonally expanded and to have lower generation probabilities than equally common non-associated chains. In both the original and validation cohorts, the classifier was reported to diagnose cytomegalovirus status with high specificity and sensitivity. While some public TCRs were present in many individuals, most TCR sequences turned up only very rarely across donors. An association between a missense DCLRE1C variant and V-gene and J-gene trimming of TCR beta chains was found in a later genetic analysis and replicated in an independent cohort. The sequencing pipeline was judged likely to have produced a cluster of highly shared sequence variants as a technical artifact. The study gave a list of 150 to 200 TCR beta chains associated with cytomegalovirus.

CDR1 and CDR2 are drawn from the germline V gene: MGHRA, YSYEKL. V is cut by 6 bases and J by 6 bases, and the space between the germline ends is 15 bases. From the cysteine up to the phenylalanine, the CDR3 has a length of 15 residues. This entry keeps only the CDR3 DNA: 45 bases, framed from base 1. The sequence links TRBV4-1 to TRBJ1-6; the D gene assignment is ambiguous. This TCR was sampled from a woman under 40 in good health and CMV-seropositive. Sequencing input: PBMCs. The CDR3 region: CASRHGGGSNSPLHF. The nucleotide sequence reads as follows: TGCGCCAGCAGACACGGAGGAGGATCTAATTCACCCCTCCACTTT.